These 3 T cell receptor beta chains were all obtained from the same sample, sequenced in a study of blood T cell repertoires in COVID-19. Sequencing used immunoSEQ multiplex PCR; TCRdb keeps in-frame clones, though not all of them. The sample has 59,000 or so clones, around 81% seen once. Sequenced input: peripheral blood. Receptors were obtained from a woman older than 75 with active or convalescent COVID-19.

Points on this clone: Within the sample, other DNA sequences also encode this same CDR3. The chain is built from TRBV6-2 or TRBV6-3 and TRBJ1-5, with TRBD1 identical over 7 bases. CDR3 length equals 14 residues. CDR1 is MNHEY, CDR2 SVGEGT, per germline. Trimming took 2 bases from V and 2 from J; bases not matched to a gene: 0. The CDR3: CASSYTGGNQPQHF. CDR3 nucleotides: TGTGCCAGCAGTTACACAGGGGGCAATCAGCCCCAGCATTTT.

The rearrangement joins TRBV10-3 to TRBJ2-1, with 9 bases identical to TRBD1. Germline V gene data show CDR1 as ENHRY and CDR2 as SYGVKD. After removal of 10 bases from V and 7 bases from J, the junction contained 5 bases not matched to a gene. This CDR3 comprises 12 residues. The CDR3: CATRTGVNEQFF. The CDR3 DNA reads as TGTGCCACCAGGACAGGGGTGAATGAGCAGTTCTTC.

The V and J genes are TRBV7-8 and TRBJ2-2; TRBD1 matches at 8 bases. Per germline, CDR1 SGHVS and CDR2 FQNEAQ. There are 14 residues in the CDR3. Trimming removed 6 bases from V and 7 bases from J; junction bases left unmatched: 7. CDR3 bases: TGTGCCAGCAGTCCAGGGGGCGCGAACGGGGAGCTGTTTTTT. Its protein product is CASSPGGANGELFF. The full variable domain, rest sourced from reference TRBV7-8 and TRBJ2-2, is GAGVSQSPRYKVAKRGQDVALRCDPISGHVSLFWYQQALGQGPEFLTYFQNEAQLDKSGLPSDRFFAERPEGSVSTLKIQRTQQEDSAVYLCASSPGGANGELFFGEGSRLTVL.